These 16 T cell receptor beta chains were all obtained from the same sample, sequenced in a study of tumor-infiltrating lymphocytes in primary liver carcinoma. Researchers generated TCR beta cDNA from approximately 500 ng of total RNA, relying on a constant-region primer. The TCR beta library was amplified through three nested multiplex PCR rounds in a modified ARM-PCR procedure. The first two PCR rounds used TRBV1-TRBV30 forward primers with a C-beta reverse primer, 9 to 11 cycles each. One entry per CDR3 protein results from TCRdb running MiXCR on the multiplex PCR reads. The table includes about 37,000 distinct CDR3 sequences, 60% to 80% detected once. Co-extracted RNA and DNA came from approximately 20-30 mg of unsorted bulk tissue. The sequenced sample consisted of tumor-adjacent normal liver tissue. The source of these receptors is a man aged 40-49 years with primary liver carcinoma and hepatitis B virus infection.

As for this clonotype: Since the CDR3 does not end with the conserved phenylalanine or tryptophan, this likely comes from a read error. The chain employs TRBV11-1 and TRBJ2-4; weak D call: TRBD2 (5 bases). Germline V lookup: CDR1 SGHAT, CDR2 FQDESV (reference sequence). The CDR3 length is 17 residues. The ends were cut back, 3 bases at V and 2 bases at J, with 17 bases in the middle. CDR3 sequence reads: CASSFPEASRTKNIQYS. CDR3 nucleotide sequence: TGTGCCAGCAGCTTTCCCGAGGCTAGCAGGACCAAAAACATTCAGTACTCC.

Concerning this clonotype itself: A junction boundary mismatches the germline segment, possibly from a read error. CDR3 region: CSVEVLGGAQETQYF. In DNA, the CDR3 is TGCAGCGTTGAGGTGCTGGGCGGGGCTCAAGAGACCCAATACTTC. This chain uses TRBV29-1 with TRBJ2-5, with a possible D match to TRBD2 (6 bases). The V gene's germline CDR1 is SQVTM and CDR2 ANQGSEA. The CDR3 consists of 15 residues.

For this clonotype: At one boundary the junction diverges from the germline segment, which might be a read error. The J gene is TRBJ2-1, the V gene TRBV6-2 or TRBV6-3; D is ambiguous. CDR1 and CDR2 (germline): MNHEY, SVGEGT. This CDR3 is 14 amino acids long. CDR3 DNA sequence: TGTGCCGACTCGGCGGACGGGTCCTACAATGAGCAATTCTTC. Protein product: CADSADGSYNEQFF.

Details on this clonotype: One junction end disagrees with the germline gene, perhaps due to a read error. The chain couples TRBV4-3 to TRBJ2-5; 7 bases line up with TRBD2. The CDR3 has 14 amino acids. Germline V gene data show CDR1 as LGHNA and CDR2 as YSLEER. In DNA, the CDR3 is TGCGCCAGCAGCCAAAACTGGGGGGGGAAGACCCAATACTTC. Translating it yields CASSQNWGGKTQYF.

This clonotype was picked up many times. A much larger clone differs from this one at a single base, so this may be a read error. The chain combines TRBV29-1 with TRBJ2-1; D gene uncertain. Germline CDR1 is SQVTM and CDR2 is ANQGSEA. This CDR3 has 14 residues. As DNA, the CDR3 is TGCGGCGTTGTACCGAGCTTCGGCTACAATGAGCAGTTCTTC. Translation gives CGVVPSFGYNEQFF.

The CDR3 region has the DNA TGTGTCAGTAGTCTCGGACAGAACGATGAGCAGTTCTTC. Translating it yields CVSSLGQNDEQFF. The genes are TRBV12-3 or TRBV12-4 and TRBJ2-1; D might be TRBD1 (6 bases). The CDR3 loop spans 13 amino acids.

This clonotype was observed once. This sequence joins TRBV20-1 and TRBJ1-5, with 8 bases matching TRBD1. Germline CDR1 reads DFQATT; CDR2 reads SNEGSKA (reference sequence). The CDR3 is 14 residues long. As DNA, the CDR3 is TGCACTACTAGTGAGGGACAGGCGAGTCAGCCCCAGCATTTT. Translating it yields CTTSEGQASQPQHF.

The J gene is TRBJ2-1, the V gene TRBV28; a weak D match, TRBD2 (6 bases). The CDR3 covers 18 residues. CDR1 is MDHEN and CDR2 is SYDVKM in the germline V gene. With 2 bases removed from V and 3 bases from J, the gap between germline ends came to 20 bases. CDR3: CASSLPPRTISFYNEQFF. In DNA, the CDR3 is TGTGCCAGCAGTTTACCCCCCAGGACTATTTCCTTCTACAATGAGCAGTTCTTC. The variable domain in full, completed from reference TRBV28 and TRBJ2-1, reads DVKVTQSSRYLVKRTGEKVFLECVQDMDHENMFWYRQDPGLGLRLIYFSYDVKMKEKGDIPEGYSVSREKKERFSLILESASTNQTSMYLCASSLPPRTISFYNEQFFGPGTRLTVL.

In regard to this clonotype: An end of the junction does not agree with germline; a read error may underlie this. V is TRBV7-9 and J is TRBJ2-1, with 7 positions matching TRBD2. CDR3 size: 16 residues. The germline gives CDR1 SEHNR, CDR2 FQNEAQ (reference sequence). This chain's CDR3 is CASNLTQRDRYDEQFF. The CDR3 DNA reads TGTGCCAGCAACTTAACTCAGCGGGATAGATACGATGAGCAGTTCTTC.

The genes are TRBV10-2 and TRBJ2-5, with TRBD2 matching 14 bases. Losses at the gene ends were 8 bases for V and 14 bases for J; bases not matched to a gene: 13. The germline V gene has CDR1 WSHSY and CDR2 SAAADI. This CDR3 is built from 14 residues. Written as DNA, the CDR3 is TGCGCCAGCCGAGGACTAGCGGGAGGAGAGACGCACTACTTC. Its protein is CASRGLAGGETHYF.

To note about this clonotype: Lacking the conserved final phenylalanine or tryptophan, this CDR3 likely reflects a read error. No DNA is shown, since the ends of the CDR3 on it are uncertain; the CDR3 is the one TCRdb lists. J is TRBJ2-1 and V is TRBV7-9; TRBD2 reflects the table's D call only, with no check against the DNA. CDR1 and CDR2 (germline): SEHNR, FQNEAQ (reference sequence). Counting both end residues, the CDR3 totals 14 amino acids. The CDR3 sequence is CGSSGPGSGNEQLS.

To note about this clonotype: No conserved phenylalanine or tryptophan ends this CDR3, so it is likely a read error. J is TRBJ1-5 and V is TRBV6-5; 8 positions agree with TRBD1. The CDR3 has 15 residues. From germline, CDR1 is MNHEY and CDR2 SVGAGI. The CDR3: CASSPDRVRDQLQHL. The CDR3 nucleotides are TGTGCCAGCAGCCCGGACAGGGTCCGTGATCAGCTCCAGCATCTT.

With regard to this clonotype: The CDR3 does not close with the conserved phenylalanine or tryptophan, likely indicating a read error. The rearrangement uses TRBV4-2 and TRBJ2-7; 9 bases are a match to TRBD2. The length of the CDR3 is 15 residues. Germline trimming cut 3 bases from V and 5 bases from J; bases unmatched to any gene: 8. From germline, CDR1 is LGHNA and CDR2 YNFKEQ. The CDR3 sequence: CASSQEASGTDEQYL. The CDR3 coding sequence is TGTGCCAGCAGCCAGGAGGCTAGCGGGACGGACGAGCAGTACTTA.

This clonotype was counted ten times or more. The CDR3 region is CASSYSGLAGLSSYEQYF. CDR3 nucleotides: TGTGCCAGCAGTTACTCCGGACTAGCGGGCTTAAGCTCCTACGAGCAGTACTTC. The V gene is TRBV6-6, the J gene TRBJ2-7; TRBD2 agrees at 11 bases. J lost 0 bases, V lost 0 bases, and 7 bases had no gene match. CDR3 length: 18 amino acids. The germline V gene has CDR1 MNHNY and CDR2 SVGAGI (reference sequence).

DNA for the CDR3: TGTACAAGCGGCTTAGCGACAGGGGGCACCGGGGAGCTGTTTTTT. Translation: CTSGLATGGTGELFF. The rearrangement uses TRBV11-3 and TRBJ2-2, with TRBD1 identical over 9 bases. The CDR3 loop spans 15 amino acids. Germline V gene data show CDR1 as SGHNT and CDR2 as YENEEA.

The chain links TRBV29-1 to TRBJ2-2; D possibly uses TRBD1 or TRBD2 (5 bases each). The CDR3 is 14 amino acids. Germline V CDR1 and CDR2: SQVTM, ANQGSEA. The CDR3 DNA reads as TGCAGTGTCCTCGCTCCGGGACCCACGGTGGAGCTGTTTTTT. Its protein is CSVLAPGPTVELFF.